This TCR beta chain was recovered during a study of chemoradiotherapy in HPV16-positive cancers. Study overall: Candidate HPV-specific T-cell clones and common TCR motifs came from functional assays in a couple of HPV16-positive patients.

In the case of this clone: As yet, its antigen is unknown.

Study-wide points: Candidate HPV-specific clones and E7-related TCR motifs grew in tumor during treatment. Functional assays defining HPV-specific T cells used only a couple of HPV16-positive patients.

Trimming shortened V by 0 bases and J by 6 bases, and 9 bases separated the two germline ends. Per the germline V gene, CDR1 is MGHRA and CDR2 is YSYEKL. The CDR3 covers 14 residues. Repeated repertoire sampling spanned the course of chemoradiotherapy. The method was immunoSEQ multiplex PCR; TCRdb's version includes in-frame clones alone and lacks a portion of them. The sample yields over 20,000 clones, 73% seen once. The sample was acquired from a patient who underwent chemoradiotherapy. The chain recombines TRBV4-1 with TRBJ2-4; no definite D call. The clonotype originates from a human donor with HPV-associated anogenital cancer. The CDR3 region has the DNA TGCGCCAGCAGCCAAGATACTCGGGCAAACATTCAGTACTTC. Translating it yields CASSQDTRANIQYF.